This record looks at one T cell receptor (beta chain) sequence and its context. Antigen: not known. The second PCR ran about 7 to 12 cycles with a sample-barcoded 5' primer and J-beta primers. Every molecule of cDNA carried a tag from a template-switch adaptor with 12 random nucleotides. All samples gave at least 2.5 million CDR3-containing paired-end reads. TCRdb re-derived calls from the 5' RACE reads in MiXCR, one entry per CDR3 protein. The sample lists some 320,000 distinct CDR3 sequences, 25% to 30% seen once, with 25% to 35% in the top ten. The CDR3 is 15 residues long. The V gene's germline CDR1 is DFQATT and CDR2 SNEGSKA (reference sequence). The V and J ends lost 4 bases and 0 bases, in that order; junction bases with no gene match: 3. This sample is drawn from a study of blood T cells in healthy people across ages. Study-level results: In the absence of known donor CMV status, changes in expanded clonotypes were possibly confounded.

The rearrangement uses TRBV20-1 and TRBJ2-7, with 13 bases aligning to TRBD2. Material for sequencing was blood. The source of this sequence is a woman aged 70-85 years in good health. Here the CDR3 reads CSATRLAGGSYEQYF. CDR3 in DNA: TGCAGTGCTACACGACTAGCGGGAGGCTCCTACGAGCAGTACTTC.